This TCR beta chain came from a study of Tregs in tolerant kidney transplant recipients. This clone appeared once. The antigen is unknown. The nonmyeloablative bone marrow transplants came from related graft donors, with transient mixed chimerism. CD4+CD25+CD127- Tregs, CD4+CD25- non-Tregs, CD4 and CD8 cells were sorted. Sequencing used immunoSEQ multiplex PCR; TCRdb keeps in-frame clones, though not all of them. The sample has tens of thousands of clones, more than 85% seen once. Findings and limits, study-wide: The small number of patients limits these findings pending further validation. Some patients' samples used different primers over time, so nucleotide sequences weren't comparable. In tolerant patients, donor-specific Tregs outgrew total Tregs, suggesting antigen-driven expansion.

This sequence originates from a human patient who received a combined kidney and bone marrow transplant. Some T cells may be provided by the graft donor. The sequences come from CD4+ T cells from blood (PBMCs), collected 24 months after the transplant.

DNA for the CDR3: TGTGCCAGCAGCTTATTCGGCAGGGATGATGGCTACACCTTC. Translated, it gives CASSLFGRDDGYTF. This chain uses TRBV7-3 with TRBJ1-2, with D perhaps TRBD1 (5 bases). Germline assignment: CDR1 SGHTA and CDR2 FQGTGA. V lost 2 bases and J lost 6, with 13 bases in between. The CDR3 is 14 amino acids.